These T cell receptor beta chains were read from a single sample in a study of blood T cell repertoires in COVID-19. This table comes from immunoSEQ multiplex PCR, and its TCRdb copy is limited to in-frame clones, with some not included. The sample lists roughly 300,000 clones; roughly 85% were seen once. Input material: PBMCs or T cells enriched from blood (not recorded which). These receptors were collected from a woman aged 45-60 years who had recovered from COVID-19. Each CDR3 is given with its conserved first and last residue. The D gene is left open where the match is weak. Only some rows state a clone size, as once, few, many or a class for expanded clones.

cdr3_aa	cdr3_nt	clone_size	v_call	j_call	d_call
CAWSFTVNTEAFF	TGTGCCTGGAGCTTTACAGTGAACACTGAAGCTTTCTTT	-	TRBV30	TRBJ1-1	-
CASSEDSHPGYTF	TGTGCCAGCAGTGAGGACAGCCATCCCGGCTACACCTTC	-	TRBV2	TRBJ1-2	-
CAWSRSRSNTEAFF	TGTGCCTGGAGTCGGTCACGGTCGAACACTGAAGCTTTCTTT	once	TRBV30	TRBJ1-1	-
CASSPSTVGNTIYF	TGTGCCAGCAGCCCCTCGACAGTTGGAAACACCATATATTTT	-	TRBV9	TRBJ1-3	-
CASSSRTDPVRDEQYF	TGTGCCAGCAGCTCCAGAACCGACCCGGTCCGGGACGAGCAGTACTTC	-	TRBV5-4	TRBJ2-7	-
CAWSVRRRGSYEQYF	TGTGCCTGGAGTGTAAGGCGGCGGGGTTCCTACGAGCAGTACTTC	-	TRBV30	TRBJ2-7	-
CASSYSNPLGVLFF	TGTGCCAGCAGTTACTCGAATCCGTTGGGCGTGCTGTTTTTT	-	TRBV6-2/TRBV6-3	TRBJ2-2	-
CASSVGGLGETQYF	TGTGCCAGCAGCGTAGGGGGCCTGGGGGAGACCCAGTACTTC	once	TRBV9	TRBJ2-5	-
CASSPQSELNTEAFF	TGTGCCAGCAGCCCACAATCCGAATTGAACACTGAAGCTTTCTTT	-	TRBV7-6	TRBJ1-1	-
CASSSGQRYTEAFF	TGTGCCAGCAGTTCCGGACAGCGTTACACTGAAGCTTTCTTT	-	TRBV6-5	TRBJ1-1	-
CASRRTTGLAISYNEQFF	TGTGCCAGCAGGCGGACCACGGGACTAGCGATTTCCTACAATGAGCAGTTCTTC	-	TRBV7-8	TRBJ2-1	TRBD2
CASSLWGGSYEQYF	TGTGCCAGCAGTTTATGGGGGGGTTCCTACGAGCAGTACTTC	-	TRBV27	TRBJ2-7	TRBD2
CASSSRTSGNTGELFF	TGTGCCAGCAGCTCCCGGACTAGCGGGAACACCGGGGAGCTGTTTTTT	few	TRBV7-9	TRBJ2-2	TRBD2
CASSLSGGGARGEQFF	TGTGCCAGCAGCTTAAGTGGCGGGGGGGCTCGAGGTGAGCAGTTCTTC	-	TRBV11-1	TRBJ2-1	TRBD2
CASSQEARGSIDTQYF	TGTGCCAGCAGCCAAGAGGCACGAGGTTCGATAGATACGCAGTATTTT	-	TRBV3-1/TRBV3-2	TRBJ2-3	-
CASSPRGGPSYNSPLHF	TGCGCCAGCAGCCCGAGGGGAGGGCCTTCCTATAATTCACCCCTCCACTTT	-	TRBV5-1	TRBJ1-6	-
CASSVRQGNTEAFF	TGTGCCAGCAGCGTTCGACAGGGGAACACTGAAGCTTTCTTT	few	TRBV7-9	TRBJ1-1	TRBD1
CASSPGTGLHNEQFF	TGTGCCAGCAGCCCCGGGACAGGGTTACACAATGAGCAGTTCTTC	-	TRBV7-7	TRBJ2-1	TRBD1
CSASTLAGGKYF	TGCAGTGCTAGTACACTAGCGGGAGGAAAGTACTTC	-	TRBV20-1	TRBJ2-7	TRBD2
CASSHDTTGPLEGTEAFF	TGTGCCAGCTCCCACGACACGACGGGACCCTTGGAGGGCACTGAAGCTTTCTTT	-	TRBV18	TRBJ1-1	-
CASSPLRRGTNEKLFF	TGTGCCAGCAGCCCCCTCAGGCGGGGAACTAATGAAAAACTGTTTTTT	-	TRBV14	TRBJ1-4	-
CASSPGALSNTGELFF	TGTGCCAGCAGCCCAGGGGCGCTTTCGAACACCGGGGAGCTGTTTTTT	-	TRBV11-2	TRBJ2-2	-
CASGLGTGASGANVLTF	TGTGCCAGCGGCCTAGGGACAGGGGCCTCTGGGGCCAACGTCCTGACTTTC	-	TRBV27	TRBJ2-6	TRBD1
CASSPGGRSKSREAFF	TGTGCCAGCAGCCCAGGGGGCAGGAGCAAATCGCGTGAAGCTTTCTTT	once	TRBV5-4	TRBJ1-1	TRBD1
CASSLFHHRANEQFF	TGTGCCAGCAGTTTATTTCATCACAGGGCAAATGAGCAGTTCTTC	-	TRBV27	TRBJ2-1	-
CASSLEVGANSPLHF	TGTGCCAGCAGCTTAGAGGTAGGGGCTAATTCACCCCTCCACTTT	once	TRBV7-9	TRBJ1-6	-
CASSLSTGGFPDTQYF	TGTGCCAGCAGCTTATCGACGGGGGGCTTCCCAGATACGCAGTATTTT	-	TRBV11-3	TRBJ2-3	-
CASSSTGTGQDQPQHF	TGTGCCAGCTCATCGACCGGGACAGGTCAAGATCAGCCCCAGCATTTT	-	TRBV18	TRBJ1-5	TRBD1
CASSQKSASGDTQYF	TGTGCCAGCAGCCAAAAATCGGCTAGCGGTGATACGCAGTATTTT	-	TRBV4-2	TRBJ2-3	TRBD2
CASSQVGRDTIYF	TGCGCCAGCAGCCAAGTGGGCAGGGACACCATATATTTT	-	TRBV4-1	TRBJ1-3	-
CASAEGVSTDTQYF	TGCGCCAGCGCCGAGGGCGTCAGCACAGATACGCAGTATTTT	-	TRBV10-1	TRBJ2-3	-
CASSYSAGTGRFSRSNQPQHF	TGTGCCAGCAGTTATTCTGCCGGGACAGGGAGGTTTTCGAGGAGCAATCAGCCCCAGCATTTT	-	TRBV27	TRBJ1-5	TRBD1
CASSQGLAGNTEAFF	TGTGCCAGCAGCCAGGGTCTAGCGGGGAACACTGAAGCTTTCTTT	-	TRBV4-2	TRBJ1-1	-
CASSQESGVYTGELFF	TGTGCCAGCAGCCAAGAGTCGGGAGTGTACACCGGGGAGCTGTTTTTT	-	TRBV4-2	TRBJ2-2	-
CASKRSSYNEQFF	TGTGCCAGCAAGAGGAGCTCCTACAATGAGCAGTTCTTC	-	TRBV14	TRBJ2-1	-
CASSLLTGNGYEQYF	TGCGCCAGCAGCTTGTTGACGGGGAACGGCTACGAGCAGTACTTC	few	TRBV5-1	TRBJ2-7	-
CASSPGTALGGYTF	TGTGCCAGTAGTCCGGGGACTGCCTTGGGGGGCTACACCTTC	-	TRBV19	TRBJ1-2	-
CASSIGRLNTEAFF	TGTGCCAGTAGTATAGGTCGGTTGAACACTGAAGCTTTCTTT	-	TRBV19	TRBJ1-1	-
CASSKGAAALGLEGDAYEQYF	TGTGCCAGCAGCAAGGGGGCAGCTGCCTTAGGACTTGAGGGAGACGCCTACGAGCAGTACTTC	-	TRBV21-1	TRBJ2-7	-
CASSKAGEKLFF	TGTGCCAGCAGTAAAGCGGGAGAAAAACTGTTTTTT	-	TRBV12-3/TRBV12-4	TRBJ1-4	-
CASSREVNVMTYEQYF	TGTGCCAGCAGCCGGGAAGTTAACGTTATGACCTACGAGCAGTACTTC	-	TRBV27	TRBJ2-7	-
CASSSDRRNEKLFF	TGTGCCAGCAGCTCGGACAGGAGAAATGAAAAACTGTTTTTT	few	TRBV11-2	TRBJ1-4	TRBD1
CASSAASGRLYEQYF	TGTGCCAGCAGCGCTGCTAGCGGGCGCCTCTACGAGCAGTACTTC	-	TRBV9	TRBJ2-7	TRBD2
CASSTSGLAGGRPNEQFF	TGTGCCAGCAGCACCTCGGGACTAGCGGGAGGGCGGCCGAATGAGCAGTTCTTC	-	TRBV7-9	TRBJ2-1	TRBD2
CASRTERGHHQPQHF	TGTGCCAGCAGGACAGAAAGGGGCCATCACCAGCCCCAGCATTTT	-	TRBV2	TRBJ1-5	-
CSVRTSYEQYF	TGCAGTGTTCGAACTAGCTACGAGCAGTACTTC	-	TRBV20-1	TRBJ2-7	-
CAIEGGAINTEAFF	TGTGCCATAGAAGGGGGGGCGATAAACACTGAAGCTTTCTTT	-	TRBV7-9	TRBJ1-1	-
CASSKRDTSYQETQYF	TGTGCCAGCAGCAAACGGGACACTTCGTACCAAGAGACCCAGTACTTC	once	TRBV9	TRBJ2-5	-
CAWSVRVRGAFF	TGTGCCTGGAGTGTCAGGGTCAGGGGGGCTTTCTTT	once	TRBV30	TRBJ1-1	TRBD1
CASSLGQAGVTLHF	TGCGCCAGCAGCTTGGGGCAGGCCGGTGTCACCCTCCACTTT	-	TRBV5-1	TRBJ1-6	-
CSVPEGGISYNEQFF	TGCAGCGTTCCCGAGGGGGGGATCTCCTACAATGAGCAGTTCTTC	-	TRBV29-1	TRBJ2-1	-
CASRLTGGYTF	TGTGCCAGCAGGTTGACAGGCGGCTACACCTTC	-	TRBV6-4	TRBJ1-2	-
CAWSVSLGTGNEKLFF	TGTGCCTGGAGTGTCTCCCTCGGGACAGGGAACGAAAAACTGTTTTTT	-	TRBV30	TRBJ1-4	TRBD1
CASNLAGRLAEAFF	TGTGCCAGCAACCTCGCGGGACGGCTGGCTGAAGCTTTCTTT	-	TRBV2	TRBJ1-1	-
CASSSNIDTQYF	TGTGCCAGCAGTTCGAACATCGATACGCAGTATTTT	-	TRBV12-3/TRBV12-4	TRBJ2-3	-
CASSIGTRLADTQYF	TGTGCCAGCAGTATAGGGACTAGATTGGCAGATACGCAGTATTTT	-	TRBV6-5	TRBJ2-3	TRBD2
CASSLGGLDEQYF	TGTGCCAGCAGCTTAGGGGGCCTGGACGAGCAGTACTTC	-	TRBV7-9	TRBJ2-7	-
CSAPRVNTIYF	TGCAGTGCCCCGAGGGTAAACACCATATATTTT	-	TRBV20-1	TRBJ1-3	-
CATSRERAAYNEQFF	TGTGCCACCAGCAGAGAGAGGGCTGCCTACAATGAGCAGTTCTTC	-	TRBV15	TRBJ2-1	-
CASSKDRGTSGRAAIGSNTGELFF	TGTGCCAGCAGCAAAGATCGGGGGACTAGCGGGAGGGCCGCAATAGGTTCGAACACCGGGGAGCTGTTTTTT	once	TRBV21-1	TRBJ2-2	-